These T cell receptor beta chains were read from a single sample in a study of T cells of healthy individuals. MiXCR, run by TCRdb on the 5' RACE reads, gives a single entry per CDR3 protein. This table has 50,000 to 55,000 distinct CDR3 sequences, under 15% appearing once. These receptors were taken from a human donor in good health. Both conserved end residues are part of each CDR3. A D gene is named only where the DNA matches it firmly. Expanded clones get a size class; other rows say once, few or many, or leave the size out.

j_call d_call cdr3_length clone_size v_call cdr3_aa cdr3_nt
TRBJ2-7 TRBD1 13 many TRBV20-1 CSARRDRGREQYF TGCAGTGCTCGTCGGGACAGGGGTCGCGAGCAGTACTTC
TRBJ1-1 - 11 medium-sized TRBV20-1 CSADRSFEAFF TGCAGTGCCGACAGGTCCTTTGAAGCTTTCTTT
TRBJ2-5 - 15 - TRBV12-3/TRBV12-4 CASSLDRSGRGAQYF TGTGCCAGCAGTTTAGATCGTTCGGGGAGGGGGGCCCAGTACTTC
TRBJ1-6 TRBD1 15 many TRBV20-1 CSARPPGQDNSPLHF TGCAGTGCGAGACCCCCGGGACAGGATAATTCACCCCTCCACTTT
TRBJ2-2 TRBD2 17 few TRBV20-1 CSARDMGGRASSGELFF TGCAGTGCTAGAGATATGGGAGGGAGGGCCTCGAGCGGGGAGCTGTTTTTT
TRBJ2-7 - 14 - TRBV6-2/TRBV6-3 CASSYSRGTYEQYF TGTGCCAGCAGTTACTCTCGGGGCACCTACGAGCAGTACTTC
TRBJ2-2 TRBD2 15 - TRBV12-3/TRBV12-4 CASNWGGSNTGELFF TGTGCCAGCAATTGGGGGGGATCGAACACCGGGGAGCTGTTTTTT
TRBJ1-2 - 13 few TRBV24-1 CATSDYHNYGYTF TGTGCCACCAGTGACTACCATAACTATGGCTACACCTTC
TRBJ1-1 - 14 - TRBV3-1 CASSLRTRNTEAFF TGTGCCAGCAGCTTACGGACAAGGAACACTGAAGCTTTCTTT
TRBJ2-7 TRBD2 18 many TRBV10-3 CAISEPGLAGGPLYEQYF TGTGCCATCAGTGAGCCGGGACTAGCGGGGGGACCCCTTTACGAGCAGTACTTC
TRBJ1-1 - 12 - TRBV5-8 CASSYRVGEAFF TGTGCCAGCAGTTACAGGGTTGGTGAAGCTTTCTTT
TRBJ1-2 - 12 few TRBV6-5 CASKDSRYGYTF TGTGCCAGCAAGGACAGCCGCTATGGCTACACCTTC
TRBJ2-5 - 12 - TRBV7-2 CASSRASETQYF TGTGCCAGCAGTCGCGCCTCGGAGACCCAGTACTTC
TRBJ2-2 - 14 once TRBV20-1 CSARVPGNTGELFF TGCAGTGCTAGAGTTCCGGGAAACACCGGGGAGCTGTTTTTT
TRBJ1-2 - 12 - TRBV20-1 CSAHTGNYGYTF TGCAGTGCCCATACAGGGAACTATGGCTACACCTTC
TRBJ1-1 - 18 - TRBV19 CASSILRPGRPPNTEAFF TGTGCCAGTAGTATCCTTCGGCCGGGACGACCACCGAACACTGAAGCTTTCTTT
TRBJ1-1 TRBD1 12 many TRBV29-1 CSAGTANTEAFF TGCAGCGCCGGGACAGCGAACACTGAAGCTTTCTTT
TRBJ2-7 - 16 many TRBV4-2 CASSQGFQGRRSEQYF TGTGCCAGCAGCCAAGGGTTTCAAGGGAGGAGGTCCGAGCAGTACTTC
TRBJ2-2 - 13 few TRBV4-3 CASSPGQPGELFF TGCGCCAGCAGCCCTGGACAGCCCGGGGAGCTGTTTTTT
TRBJ2-2 - 15 - TRBV12-3/TRBV12-4 CASSFRVRITGELFF TGTGCCAGCAGTTTTAGGGTCCGGATCACCGGGGAGCTGTTTTTT
TRBJ2-7 - 15 - TRBV27 CASSTSTGRSYEQYF TGTGCCAGCAGTACATCGACAGGACGCAGCTACGAGCAGTACTTC
TRBJ1-2 TRBD1 15 - TRBV2 CASSGEMGQRQGYTF TGTGCCAGCAGCGGTGAGATGGGACAGCGTCAAGGCTACACCTTC
TRBJ2-4 TRBD1 17 - TRBV19 CASSIVRRQGAKNIQYF TGTGCCAGTAGTATAGTACGAAGACAGGGGGCCAAAAACATTCAGTACTTC
TRBJ2-5 - 12 many TRBV5-1 CASSHNGATQYF TGCGCCAGCAGCCACAACGGCGCGACCCAGTACTTC
TRBJ1-2 - 15 many TRBV28 CASSPTDALPHGYTF TGTGCCAGCAGTCCGACGGACGCCCTACCCCATGGCTACACCTTC
TRBJ2-5 - 15 few TRBV5-5 CASTLDSGNGETQYF TGTGCCAGCACACTGGATAGCGGCAACGGGGAGACCCAGTACTTC
TRBJ2-1 - 13 few TRBV18 CASSPADSSEQFF TGTGCCAGCTCACCGGCGGATTCTAGTGAGCAGTTCTTC
TRBJ2-7 TRBD2 17 - TRBV7-6 CASSRGLAGDRPYEQYF TGTGCCAGCAGCAGGGGACTAGCGGGGGACCGACCCTACGAGCAGTACTTC
TRBJ1-1 TRBD1 13 many TRBV4-3 CASSQTGYTEAFF TGCGCCAGCAGCCAGACAGGGTACACTGAAGCTTTCTTT
TRBJ1-1 TRBD1 18 - TRBV6-2/TRBV6-3 CASNKQGAGARGNTEAFF TGTGCCAGCAACAAACAGGGGGCCGGAGCACGTGGGAACACTGAAGCTTTCTTT
TRBJ2-2 TRBD2 17 few TRBV29-1 CSVENVGLAGGAGELFF TGCAGCGTAGAAAATGTGGGACTAGCGGGGGGGGCCGGGGAGCTGTTTTTT
TRBJ1-5 - 13 - TRBV4-1 CASSWWNNQPQHF TGCGCCAGCAGCTGGTGGAACAATCAGCCCCAGCATTTT
TRBJ2-1 - 15 - TRBV5-1 CASSLDPGTYNEQFF TGCGCCAGCAGCTTGGACCCAGGGACCTACAATGAGCAGTTCTTC
TRBJ1-1 TRBD1 13 few TRBV24-1 CATTTGGNTEAFF TGTGCCACCACAACAGGGGGGAACACTGAAGCTTTCTTT
TRBJ2-2 - 14 many TRBV27 CASRLRFDSGELFF TGTGCCAGCAGACTCCGATTCGATAGCGGGGAGCTGTTTTTT
TRBJ2-5 TRBD1 17 many TRBV4-3 CASSRQRSAGGGETQYF TGCGCCAGCAGCCGACAGCGCTCGGCAGGGGGTGGCGAGACCCAGTACTTC
TRBJ2-3 TRBD2 15 - TRBV12-3/TRBV12-4 CASSPLAGVGDTQYF TGTGCCAGCAGCCCACTAGCGGGAGTTGGGGATACGCAGTATTTT
TRBJ2-3 TRBD1 14 - TRBV24-1 CATRRTGKGDTQYF TGTGCCACCAGACGGACAGGGAAAGGGGATACGCAGTATTTT
TRBJ2-3 TRBD2 17 many TRBV10-3 CAISGPSGGPDTDTQYF TGTGCCATCAGTGGGCCTAGCGGGGGACCCGACACAGATACGCAGTATTTT
TRBJ2-2 TRBD2 15 - TRBV20-1 CSASASGRSTGELFF TGCAGTGCTAGTGCTAGCGGGAGGAGCACCGGGGAGCTGTTTTTT
TRBJ2-3 TRBD2 17 - TRBV4-3 CASSLHTSGGSTDTQYF TGCGCCAGCAGCCTGCATACTAGCGGGGGGTCCACAGATACGCAGTATTTT
TRBJ2-7 TRBD2 13 - TRBV7-2 CASLQAGTYEQYF TGTGCCAGCCTCCAAGCGGGAACCTACGAGCAGTACTTC
TRBJ2-7 - 14 - TRBV12-3/TRBV12-4 CASSANRAPHEQYF TGTGCCAGCAGTGCAAACAGGGCTCCACACGAGCAGTACTTC
TRBJ2-4 - 16 few TRBV7-9 CASSLEIGDKANIQYF TGTGCCAGCAGCTTAGAGATTGGTGATAAAGCAAACATTCAGTACTTC
TRBJ2-7 - 15 - TRBV4-1 CASSQERDTSYEQYF TGCGCCAGCAGCCAAGAACGGGACACCTCCTACGAGCAGTACTTC
TRBJ1-5 - 15 - TRBV6-1 CASSEAASLNQPQHF TGTGCCAGCAGTGAAGCCGCCAGCCTCAATCAGCCCCAGCATTTT
TRBJ2-2 - 13 few TRBV24-1 CATSEIGQGELFF TGTGCCACCAGTGAGATTGGACAGGGGGAGCTGTTTTTT
TRBJ2-1 - 14 - TRBV5-1 CASSLEVSYNEQFF TGCGCCAGCAGCTTGGAGGTCTCCTACAATGAGCAGTTCTTC
TRBJ2-3 - 15 few TRBV15 CATSRGGNLGDTQYF TGTGCCACCAGCAGAGGTGGCAACTTGGGAGATACGCAGTATTTT
TRBJ1-1 - 13 - TRBV7-3 CASTSGLDTEAFF TGTGCCAGCACCTCAGGGCTCGACACTGAAGCTTTCTTT
TRBJ2-1 TRBD2 18 many TRBV2 CASSSPGTSGRTYNEQFF TGTGCCAGCTCCTCCCCCGGGACTAGCGGGAGGACATACAATGAGCAGTTCTTC
TRBJ2-3 - 12 - TRBV30 CAWSPSADTQYF TGTGCCTGGAGTCCCTCTGCAGATACGCAGTATTTT
TRBJ2-2 - 13 few TRBV6-5 CASSSWDTGELFF TGTGCCAGCAGTTCTTGGGACACCGGGGAGCTGTTTTTT
TRBJ2-1 TRBD2 15 many TRBV10-1 CASSEVAGGRNEQFF TGCGCCAGCAGTGAGGTAGCGGGAGGGCGCAATGAGCAGTTCTTC